Below, 27 T cell receptor beta chains from the same sample are listed, as sequenced in a study of blood T cell repertoires in COVID-19. Data came from immunoSEQ multiplex PCR; TCRdb stores just in-frame clones and leaves some out. This repertoire shows 100,000 to 150,000 clones, 85% found once; its top ten account for 25% to 30%. Sequenced material: peripheral blood. The receptors come from a woman older than 75 with acute or convalescent COVID-19.

This rearrangement joins TRBV27 to TRBJ1-2; TRBD1 matches 7 bases. In germline, CDR1 is MNHEY, CDR2 SMNVEV (reference sequence). Trimming at V came to 0 bases and at J to 2 bases, leaving 3 bases not matched to a gene. The CDR3 is 15 amino acids. The CDR3 DNA follows: TGTGCCAGCAGTTTATCGTCAGGGGGAAACTATGGCTACACCTTC. It encodes CASSLSSGGNYGYTF.

The rearrangement uses TRBV12-3 or TRBV12-4 and TRBJ2-7; TRBD2 agrees at 7 bases. The CDR3 runs to 13 residues. The J segment lost 4 bases and the V segment lost 1 base, leaving 1 base of the junction unmatched. This CDR3 is CASSLGRGYEQYF. The CDR3 DNA reads as TGTGCCAGCAGTTTAGGGCGGGGGTACGAGCAGTACTTC.

The genes are TRBV19 and TRBJ2-2, with 8 bases aligning to TRBD1. This CDR3 has 15 residues. Per germline, CDR1 LNHDA and CDR2 SQIVND (reference sequence). The ends lost 6 bases at V and 1 base at J; junction bases unmatched: 4. The CDR3 nucleotides are TGTGCCAGTAGATCAGGGGGCAGGAACACCGGGGAGCTGTTTTTT. Protein product: CASRSGGRNTGELFF.

This sequence joins TRBV20-1 and TRBJ1-2; no clear D. Germline V gene sequence: CDR1 DFQATT, CDR2 SNEGSKA (reference sequence). The CDR3 is 10 amino acids. Trimming stripped 5 bases from V and 9 bases from J, with 10 bases between. The CDR3 nucleotides are TGCAGTGCTTCGGGGTTTAGCTACACCTTC. Protein product: CSASGFSYTF.

The chain uses TRBV15 and TRBJ1-1; D uncertain. The germline V and J ends were trimmed by 1 base and 0 bases, with 9 bases remaining between them. The length of the CDR3 is 15 residues. CDR1 is LNHNV, CDR2 YYDKDF, per germline (reference sequence). The CDR3 is CATSRGGGMNTEAFF. The CDR3 DNA follows: TGTGCCACCAGCAGAGGTGGAGGGATGAACACTGAAGCTTTCTTT.

The V call is TRBV6-5, the J call TRBJ1-6; D not certain. V was shortened by 5 bases and J by 8 bases, with 7 bases between the two germline ends. This CDR3 region has 12 residues. Germline CDR1 MNHEY, CDR2 SVGAGI. CDR3 DNA sequence: TGTGCCAGCAGTCTAGCGGATTCACCCCTCCACTTT. Translation gives CASSLADSPLHF.

This clone was observed a few times. The chain combines TRBV7-2 with TRBJ1-2, with D possibly TRBD1 on 5 matching bases. The CDR3 is 14 amino acids. Trimming took 5 bases from V and 2 from J, leaving 12 bases between them. The germline gives CDR1 SGHTA, CDR2 FQGNSA. In DNA form, the CDR3 reads TGTGCCAGCAGCCTAGAGGGGTACAACTATGGCTACACCTTC. Translation: CASSLEGYNYGYTF.

CDR3 region: CASMREFDTEAFF. CDR3 coding DNA: TGTGCCAGCATGCGGGAATTCGACACTGAAGCTTTCTTT. This sequence joins TRBV9 and TRBJ1-1; D is undetermined. This CDR3 comprises 13 residues. V lost 6 bases and J 3 bases, leaving 12 bases between the germline ends. CDR1 and CDR2 from the germline V gene are SGDLS and YYNGEE.

The V and J genes are TRBV14 and TRBJ1-2, with D possibly being TRBD1 (5 bases). V lost 1 base and J lost 12, with 15 bases in between. The CDR3 is made up of 13 amino acids. CDR1 is SGHDN, CDR2 FVKESK, per germline. The CDR3 spells CASSQVGVPGNTF. The CDR3 nucleotides read TGTGCCAGCAGCCAAGTAGGGGTCCCAGGGAACACCTTC.

The chain links TRBV19 to TRBJ1-1, with D hard to call. Trimming left V 1 base short and J 1 base short, with 4 bases between. Germline V gene data show CDR1 as LNHDA and CDR2 as SQIVND (reference sequence). CDR3 size: 13 residues. CDR3 loop: CASSIGRNTEAFF. CDR3 bases: TGTGCCAGTAGTATAGGGAGGAACACTGAAGCTTTCTTT.

The chain recombines TRBV6-5 with TRBJ1-2; TRBD1 is a possible D gene (6 bases). This CDR3 is built from 12 residues. Trimming stripped 6 bases from V and 7 bases from J, with 12 bases between. Germline lookup yields CDR1 MNHEY and CDR2 SVGAGI. The CDR3: CASSTGFSGYTF. CDR3 in DNA: TGTGCCAGCAGCACAGGGTTTAGTGGCTACACCTTC.

This chain connects TRBV7-9 to TRBJ2-3; D ambiguous. Trimming left V 5 bases short and J 4 bases short, with 4 bases between. CDR1 is SEHNR and CDR2 is FQNEAQ in the germline V gene (reference sequence). The CDR3 runs 11 residues. The CDR3 sequence is CASSRSDTQYF. DNA of the CDR3: TGTGCCAGCAGCCGTTCAGATACGCAGTATTTT.

The DNA of the CDR3 is TGTGCCAGCAGCTTAAAGTGGGGGGGGAATCAGCCCCAGCATTTT. Translation gives CASSLKWGGNQPQHF. This chain connects TRBV11-2 to TRBJ1-5; perhaps TRBD1 as D (5 bases). The CDR3 runs 15 residues. Trimming removed 2 bases at V and 4 bases at J, with 12 bases between. In germline, CDR1 is SGHAT, CDR2 FQNNGV.

For this clone: Other DNA variants within this sample encode the same CDR3. The chain is built from TRBV3-1 (or the pseudogene TRBV3-2) and TRBJ1-1; D uncertain. The CDR3 is made up of 14 amino acids. Trimming shortened V by 1 base and J by 1 base, and 7 bases separated the two germline ends. The germline V gene has CDR1 LGHDT and CDR2 YNNKEL (reference sequence). The CDR3 here is CASSQGSGNTEAFF. In DNA, the CDR3 is TGTGCCAGCAGCCAAGGGAGTGGGAACACTGAAGCTTTCTTT.

The chain has TRBV3-1 (or the pseudogene TRBV3-2) and TRBJ1-5; D remains unclear. This CDR3 region has 13 residues. V was shortened by 2 bases and J by 1 base, with 3 bases between the two germline ends. Germline-derived CDR1 and CDR2 are LGHDT and YNNKEL (reference sequence). CDR3 amino acids: CASSQLSNQPQHF. The CDR3 DNA sequence: TGTGCCAGCAGCCAACTCAGCAATCAGCCCCAGCATTTT.

This chain joins TRBV5-6 and TRBJ2-7, with 7 bases fitting TRBD1. The CDR3 is made up of 14 amino acids. The V gene end was trimmed by 5 bases and the J gene end by 2 bases; junction bases not matched to a gene: 7. Germline V gene sequence: CDR1 SGHDT, CDR2 YYEEEE. The CDR3 region has the DNA TGTGCCAGCAGTTACCCGGGACAGACCTACGAGCAGTACTTC. Encoded protein: CASSYPGQTYEQYF.

The chain links TRBV7-2 to TRBJ2-5; 8 bases align to TRBD2. The CDR3 spans 16 residues. V lost 1 base, J lost 4 bases, and 8 bases stayed unmatched. The germline V gene has CDR1 SGHTA and CDR2 FQGNSA. The CDR3 coding sequence is TGTGCCAGCAGCTTAGAGGCTAGCGGGTACCGAGAGACCCAGTACTTC. Protein: CASSLEASGYRETQYF.

The chain combines TRBV21-1 with TRBJ2-7; the table's TRBD1 call for D was not verified on the DNA. TRBV21-1 is shown as a pseudogene. The CDR3 sequence is 17 residues long. The CDR3 DNA sequence: TGTGCCAGCAGCAAATGTGACAGCCCACTTATCTCCTACGAGCAGTACGTC. Translated: CASSKCDSPLISYEQYV.

A note on this clone: Other DNA sequences of this sample code for an identical CDR3. This rearrangement joins TRBV18 to TRBJ1-1, with D possibly TRBD1 on 6 matching bases. The CDR3 is 13 amino acids. The V end lost 3 bases, the J end lost 1 base, and 6 bases lay between the germline ends. CDR1 is KGHSH, CDR2 LQKENI, per germline. DNA of the CDR3: TGTGCCAGCTCACCGGGACAGAACACTGAAGCTTTCTTT. It translates to CASSPGQNTEAFF.

The CDR3 sequence is CASRPEGTGPSGYTF. The CDR3, as DNA: TGTGCCAGCAGGCCCGAGGGGACAGGGCCCTCTGGCTACACCTTC. This chain uses TRBV6-5 with TRBJ1-2, with TRBD1 matching over 9 bases. V dropped 6 bases and J dropped 7; count of bases not matched to a gene: 12. This CDR3 region has 15 residues. Germline assignment: CDR1 MNHEY and CDR2 SVGAGI.

This clone was counted once. The chain's CDR3 is CASSLPDSPSGNTIYF. The CDR3, as DNA: TGTGCCAGCAGCTTACCGGACAGCCCCTCTGGAAACACCATATATTTT. This chain uses TRBV7-9 with TRBJ1-3; D is possibly TRBD1 (6 bases). This CDR3 comprises 16 residues. Trimming took off 2 bases at V and 0 bases at J, with 11 bases between the two ends. The germline CDR1 and CDR2 sequences are SEHNR and FQNEAQ (reference sequence).

CDR3 residues: CASAGGRTQYF. The CDR3 DNA reads TGTGCCAGCGCGGGAGGTCGGACCCAGTACTTC. The chain recombines TRBV6-5 with TRBJ2-5; TRBD2 agrees at 8 bases. This CDR3 spans 11 amino acids. Germline CDR1 MNHEY, CDR2 SVGAGI. V gave up 8 bases and J gave up 7 bases; unmatched junction bases: 3.

This chain links TRBV19 with TRBJ1-2; weak D call: TRBD1 (6 bases). The CDR3 extends over 13 amino acids. The V gene lost 7 bases and the J gene lost 7 bases, with 16 bases spanning the gap. From germline, CDR1 is LNHDA and CDR2 SQIVND (reference sequence). The CDR3, as DNA: TGTGCCAGTACGGGAGCCCGGGGGGCTGGCTACACCTTC. Translating it yields CASTGARGAGYTF.

The J gene is TRBJ1-1, the V gene TRBV27; D remains unclear. Trimming shortened V by 0 bases and J by 5 bases, and 19 bases separated the two germline ends. Germline CDR1 reads MNHEY; CDR2 reads SMNVEV (reference sequence). The CDR3 is made up of 17 amino acids. The CDR3 sequence: CASSLSLIRSPGTEAFF. CDR3 sequence (DNA): TGTGCCAGCAGTTTATCCCTGATCCGTTCACCAGGAACTGAAGCTTTCTTT.

The V and J genes are TRBV18 and TRBJ1-3, with 7 bases aligning to TRBD1. The CDR3 is 17 residues long. V lost 3 bases to trimming and J lost 0 bases; unmatched junction nucleotides: 8. The germline CDR1 and CDR2 sequences are KGHSH and LQKENI. The CDR3 DNA is TGTGCCAGCTCACCGAACATCGGGACAGACTCTGGAAACACCATATATTTT. Translation: CASSPNIGTDSGNTIYF. Looking up the rest from reference TRBV18 and TRBJ1-3 gives the full variable domain: NAGVMQNPRHLVRRRGQEARLRCSPMKGHSHVYWYRQLPEEGLKFMVYLQKENIIDESGMPKERFSAEFPKEGPSILRIQQVVRGDSAAYFCASSPNIGTDSGNTIYFGEGSWLTVV.

This rearrangement joins TRBV9 to TRBJ1-6; 8 bases are shared with TRBD1. V dropped 2 bases and J dropped 0; count of bases not matched to a gene: 10. The length of the CDR3 is 19 residues. The germline V gene encodes CDR1 SGDLS and CDR2 YYNGEE. The DNA of the CDR3 is TGTGCCAGCAGCGTCGGGACAGGACTAAGGAGCTCCTATAATTCACCCCTCCACTTT. Translated, it gives CASSVGTGLRSSYNSPLHF. The entire variable domain, with the rest obtained from reference TRBV9 and TRBJ1-6, is as follows: DSGVTQTPKHLITATGQRVTLRCSPRSGDLSVYWYQQSLDQGLQFLIQYYNGEERAKGNILERFSAQQFPDLHSELNLSSLELGDSALYFCASSVGTGLRSSYNSPLHFGNGTRLTVT.

This chain links TRBV12-3 or TRBV12-4 with TRBJ1-5; D is undetermined. V lost 7 bases and J lost 3, with 7 bases in between. The CDR3 totals 12 residues. CDR3 loop: CASNEANQPQHF. The CDR3 nucleotides are TGTGCCAGCAACGAAGCCAATCAGCCCCAGCATTTT.